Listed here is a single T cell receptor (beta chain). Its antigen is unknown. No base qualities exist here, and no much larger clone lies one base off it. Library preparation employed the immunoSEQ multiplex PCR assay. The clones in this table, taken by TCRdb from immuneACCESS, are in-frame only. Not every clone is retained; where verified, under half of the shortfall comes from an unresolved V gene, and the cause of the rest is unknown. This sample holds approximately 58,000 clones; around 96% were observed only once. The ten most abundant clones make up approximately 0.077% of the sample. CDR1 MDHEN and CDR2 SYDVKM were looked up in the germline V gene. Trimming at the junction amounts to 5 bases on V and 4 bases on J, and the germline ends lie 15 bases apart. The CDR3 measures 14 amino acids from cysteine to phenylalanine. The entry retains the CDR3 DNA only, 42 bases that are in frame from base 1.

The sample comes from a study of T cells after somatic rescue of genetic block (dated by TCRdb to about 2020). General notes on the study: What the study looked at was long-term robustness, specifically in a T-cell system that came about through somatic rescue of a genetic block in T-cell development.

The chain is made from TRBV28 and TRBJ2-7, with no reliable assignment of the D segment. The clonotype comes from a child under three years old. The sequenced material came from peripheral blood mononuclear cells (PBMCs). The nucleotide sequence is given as TGTGCCAGCAGTACACCCCCACGTCTTTACGAGCAGTACTTC. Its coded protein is CASSTPPRLYEQYF.